The 5 T cell receptor beta chains below come from one sample, sequenced in a study of spatial heterogeneity in lung cancer. This sample's time point: blood at routine non-recurrence follow-up after resection. Whole RNA from tumor, nontumor lung or frozen PBMC was sequenced unsorted. TCRdb processed the 5' RACE reads anew with MiXCR; each CDR3 protein has one entry. The repertoire holds some 110,000 distinct CDR3 sequences, with more than 10% as singletons. This specimen consisted of PBMCs, obtained at follow-up. All receptors come from a male donor with early-stage non-small cell lung cancer.

Many counts were recorded for this clonotype. V gene TRBV10-3 combines with J gene TRBJ2-1, with 11 nucleotides matching TRBD2. The V and J ends lost 6 bases and 5 bases, in that order; junction bases with no gene match: 6. The CDR3 is 15 residues long. Germline-derived CDR1 and CDR2 are ENHRY and SYGVKD. CDR3 residues: CAIRPGTSGNNEQFF. The CDR3 bases are TGTGCCATCAGGCCCGGGACTAGCGGTAACAATGAGCAGTTCTTC.

In this sample, this clonotype turned up a few times. A read error may account for a junction end that differs from germline. The chain carries TRBV6-2 or TRBV6-3 and TRBJ1-1, with D tentatively TRBD1 (6 bases). The CDR3 contains 14 residues. Germline assignment: CDR1 MNHEY and CDR2 SVGEGT. CDR3 loop: CASSWGGLKTEAFF. CDR3 DNA: TGTGCCAGCAGTTGGGGGGGCCTGAAGACTGAAGCTTTCTTT.

The sample holds many counts of this clonotype. This chain uses TRBV6-2 or TRBV6-3 with TRBJ1-5; D uncertain. Trimming shortened V by 0 bases and J by 4 bases, and 10 bases separated the two germline ends. Germline V gene data show CDR1 as MNHEY and CDR2 as SVGEGT. The CDR3 runs to 15 residues. The CDR3 loop is CASSYSAGRNQPQHF. Written as DNA, the CDR3 is TGTGCCAGCAGTTACTCGGCAGGTCGAAATCAGCCCCAGCATTTT.

The CDR3: CASKDPNTEAFF. The CDR3 DNA sequence: TGTGCCAGCAAGGACCCGAACACTGAAGCTTTCTTT. V usage is TRBV10-3 and J usage is TRBJ1-1; no clear D. The CDR3 has 12 residues. V dropped 10 bases and J dropped 1 base, with 10 bases sitting between them. The germline gives CDR1 ENHRY, CDR2 SYGVKD.

This clonotype was counted ten times or more. The rearrangement joins TRBV9 to TRBJ1-3; D is unresolved. The CDR3 extends over 15 amino acids. The germline V and J ends were trimmed by 2 bases and 0 bases, with 9 bases remaining between them. The germline V gene has CDR1 SGDLS and CDR2 YYNGEE. CDR3 sequence reads: CASSVTSTSGNTIYF. The CDR3 DNA reads as TGTGCCAGCAGCGTCACGAGTACCTCTGGAAACACCATATATTTT.